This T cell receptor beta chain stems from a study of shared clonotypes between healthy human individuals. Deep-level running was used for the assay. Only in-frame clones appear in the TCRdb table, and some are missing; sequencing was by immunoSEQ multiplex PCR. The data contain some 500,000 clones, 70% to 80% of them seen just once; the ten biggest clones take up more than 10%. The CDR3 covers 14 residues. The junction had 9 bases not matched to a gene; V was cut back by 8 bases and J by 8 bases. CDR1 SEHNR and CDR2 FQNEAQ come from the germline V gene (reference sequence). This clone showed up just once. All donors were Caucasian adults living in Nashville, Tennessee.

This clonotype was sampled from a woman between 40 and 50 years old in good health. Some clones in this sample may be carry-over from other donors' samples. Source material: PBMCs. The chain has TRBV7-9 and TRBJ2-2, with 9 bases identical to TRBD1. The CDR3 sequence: CASQAGTGPGELFF. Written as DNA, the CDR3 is TGTGCCAGCCAGGCCGGGACAGGGCCAGGGGAGCTGTTTTTT. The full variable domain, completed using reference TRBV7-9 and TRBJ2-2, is DTGVSQNPRHKITKRGQNVTFRCDPISEHNRLYWYRQTLGQGPEFLTYFQNEAQLEKSRLLSDRFSAERPKGSFSTLEIQRTEQGDSAMYLCASQAGTGPGELFFGEGSRLTVL.